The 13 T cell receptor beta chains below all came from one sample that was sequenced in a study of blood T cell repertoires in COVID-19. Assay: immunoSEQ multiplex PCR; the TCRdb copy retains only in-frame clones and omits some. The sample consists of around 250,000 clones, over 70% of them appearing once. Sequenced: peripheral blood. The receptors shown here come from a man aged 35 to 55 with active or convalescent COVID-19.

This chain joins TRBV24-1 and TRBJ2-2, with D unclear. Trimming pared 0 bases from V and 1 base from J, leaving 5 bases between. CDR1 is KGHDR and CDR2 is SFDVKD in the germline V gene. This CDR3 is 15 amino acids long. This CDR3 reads CATSDLGRNTGELFF. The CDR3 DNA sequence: TGTGCCACCAGTGATTTGGGGCGGAACACCGGGGAGCTGTTTTTT.

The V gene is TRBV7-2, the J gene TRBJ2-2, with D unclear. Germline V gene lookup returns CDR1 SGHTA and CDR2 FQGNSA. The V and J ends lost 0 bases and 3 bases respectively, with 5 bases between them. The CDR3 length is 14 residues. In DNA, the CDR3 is TGTGCCAGCAGCTTAGCATCTTACACCGGGGAGCTGTTTTTT. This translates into CASSLASYTGELFF.

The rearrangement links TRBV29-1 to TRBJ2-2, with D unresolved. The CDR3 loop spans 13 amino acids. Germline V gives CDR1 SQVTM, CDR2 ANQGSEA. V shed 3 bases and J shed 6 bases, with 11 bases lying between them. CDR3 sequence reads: CSVDYGDSGELFF. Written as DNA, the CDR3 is TGCAGCGTTGATTATGGAGACTCCGGGGAGCTGTTTTTT.

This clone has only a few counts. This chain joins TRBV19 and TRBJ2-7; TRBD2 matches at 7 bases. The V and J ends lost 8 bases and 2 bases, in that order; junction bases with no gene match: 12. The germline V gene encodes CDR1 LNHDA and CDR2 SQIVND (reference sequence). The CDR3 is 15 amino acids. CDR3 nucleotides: TGTGCCAGTCAACTTGGGGGTGGACTAGCCTACGAGCAGTACTTC. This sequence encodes CASQLGGGLAYEQYF.

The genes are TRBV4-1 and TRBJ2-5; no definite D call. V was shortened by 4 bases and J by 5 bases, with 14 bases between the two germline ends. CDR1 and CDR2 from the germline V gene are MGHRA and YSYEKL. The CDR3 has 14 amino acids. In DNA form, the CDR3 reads TGCGCCAGCAGCCCCACCCAGGCTATTGAGACCCAGTACTTC. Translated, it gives CASSPTQAIETQYF.

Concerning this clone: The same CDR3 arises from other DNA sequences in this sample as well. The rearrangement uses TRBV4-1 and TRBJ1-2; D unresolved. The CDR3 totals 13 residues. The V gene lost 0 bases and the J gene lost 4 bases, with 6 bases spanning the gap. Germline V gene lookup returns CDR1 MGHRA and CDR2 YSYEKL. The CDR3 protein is CASSQDSPYGYTF. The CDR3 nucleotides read TGCGCCAGCAGCCAAGATTCTCCCTATGGCTACACCTTC.

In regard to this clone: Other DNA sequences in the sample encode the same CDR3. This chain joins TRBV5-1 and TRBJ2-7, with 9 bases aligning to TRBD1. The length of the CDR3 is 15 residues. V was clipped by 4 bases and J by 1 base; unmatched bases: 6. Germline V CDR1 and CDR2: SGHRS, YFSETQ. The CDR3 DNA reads TGCGCCAGCAGCCCCGGCGGGACAGGGTCCTACGAGCAGTACTTC. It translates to CASSPGGTGSYEQYF.

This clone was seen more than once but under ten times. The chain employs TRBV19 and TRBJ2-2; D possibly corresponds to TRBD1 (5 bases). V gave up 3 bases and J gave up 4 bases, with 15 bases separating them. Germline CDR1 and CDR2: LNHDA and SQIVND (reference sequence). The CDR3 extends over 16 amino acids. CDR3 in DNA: TGTGCCAGTAGTATCCTACAGGAAAGAGGCACCGGGGAGCTGTTTTTT. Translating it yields CASSILQERGTGELFF.

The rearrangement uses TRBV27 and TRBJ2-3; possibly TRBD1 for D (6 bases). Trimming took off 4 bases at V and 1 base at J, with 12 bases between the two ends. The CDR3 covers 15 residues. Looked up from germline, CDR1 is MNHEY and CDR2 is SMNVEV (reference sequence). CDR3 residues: CASSSYRARTDTQYF. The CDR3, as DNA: TGTGCCAGCAGTTCCTACAGGGCGCGCACAGATACGCAGTATTTT.

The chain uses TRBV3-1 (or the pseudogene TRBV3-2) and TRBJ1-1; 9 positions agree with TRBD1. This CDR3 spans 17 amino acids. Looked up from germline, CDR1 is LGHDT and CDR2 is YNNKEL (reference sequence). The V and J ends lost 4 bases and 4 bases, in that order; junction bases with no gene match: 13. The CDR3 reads CASSRHTGGADSTEAFF. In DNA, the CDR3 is TGTGCCAGCAGCCGACACACAGGGGGCGCTGATTCCACTGAAGCTTTCTTT.

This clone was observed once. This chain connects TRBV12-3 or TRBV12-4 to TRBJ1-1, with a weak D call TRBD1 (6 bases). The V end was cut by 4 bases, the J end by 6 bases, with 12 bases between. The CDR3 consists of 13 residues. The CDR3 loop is CASSWQGPPEAFF. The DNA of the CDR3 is TGTGCCAGCAGTTGGCAGGGGCCCCCTGAAGCTTTCTTT.

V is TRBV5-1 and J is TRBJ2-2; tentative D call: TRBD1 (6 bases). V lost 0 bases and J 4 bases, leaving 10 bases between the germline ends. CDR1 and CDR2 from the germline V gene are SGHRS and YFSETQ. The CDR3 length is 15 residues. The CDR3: CASSLVQGSTGELFF. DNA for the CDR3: TGCGCCAGCAGCTTGGTCCAGGGGAGCACCGGGGAGCTGTTTTTT. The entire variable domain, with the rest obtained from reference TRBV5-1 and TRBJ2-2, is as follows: KAGVTQTPRYLIKTRGQQVTLSCSPISGHRSVSWYQQTPGQGLQFLFEYFSETQRNKGNFPGRFSGRQFSNSRSEMNVSTLELGDSALYLCASSLVQGSTGELFFGEGSRLTVL.

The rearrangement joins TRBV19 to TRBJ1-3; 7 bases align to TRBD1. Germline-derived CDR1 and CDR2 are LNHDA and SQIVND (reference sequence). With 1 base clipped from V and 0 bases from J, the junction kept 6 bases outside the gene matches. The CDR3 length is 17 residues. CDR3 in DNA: TGTGCCAGTAGTATAGCAGGGGGTCAGAGCTCTGGAAACACCATATATTTT. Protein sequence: CASSIAGGQSSGNTIYF.